This T cell receptor beta chain was identified in a study of cytomegalovirus exposure and HLA in healthy donors. Overall study context: From donors who were HLA-typed, an early data release held 80 million or so unique TCRs.

Study observations and caveats: By HLA locus, TCR association rates varied in a later analysis, with DRB1 showing the most and HLA-C the fewest. The listing of roughly 160 TCR beta chains classed them as cytomegalovirus-associated. Per a prior analysis, the majority of TCR beta V segments were productive roughly 87% or roughly 30% of the time.

The CDR3 runs to 11 residues. Germline loops: CDR1 DFQATT, CDR2 SNEGSKA (reference sequence). V was shortened by 6 bases and J by 8 bases, with 10 bases between the two germline ends. This clone was seen once. Its antigen is still unknown. The PCR ran on 60 Vbeta and 13 Jbeta primers. Assay used: immunoSEQ multiplex PCR; TCRdb lists only in-frame clones, some missing. The data show about 120,000 clones, about 76% seen once. The sample consisted of PBMCs. The chain has TRBV20-1 and TRBJ1-4; D unresolved. The sequence derives from a middle-aged woman in good health and CMV-seronegative. CDR3 DNA: TGCAGTGCCCGCTCCCGGGAAAAACTGTTTTTT. The encoded protein is CSARSREKLFF.